What follows is one T cell receptor beta chain and its context. With a much larger clone just one base away, this may be a read error. Germline loops: CDR1 DFQATT, CDR2 SNEGSKA (reference sequence). This CDR3 has 15 residues. This entry is derived from a study of neurological immune-mediated disorders. Synthesis of cDNA was performed by 5'RACE using 10-nucleotide random UMIs. From the 5' RACE reads, TCRdb called clonotypes with MiXCR, one entry per CDR3 protein. Here the sample spans some 79,000 distinct CDR3 sequences, 13% to 15% being singletons. Material for sequencing was PBMCs. The receptor's source is a woman in her 50s in good health. The chain has TRBV20-1 and TRBJ2-7; 12 bases are shared with TRBD2. The CDR3, as DNA: TGCAGTGCTAACCCAGCTAGCGGGGGGGGCTACGATCAGTACTTC. Protein product: CSANPASGGGYDQYF.